This T cell receptor (beta chain) comes out of a study of radiation and T cells in renal cell carcinoma. Across the whole study: Nephrectomy followed 15 Gy stereotactic body radiation by 4 weeks.

Details on this clone: Its antigen is not known.

The table came from immunoSEQ multiplex PCR; TCRdb's copy has only in-frame clones and leaves some out. The table records about 150,000 clones, about 91% of them present only once. Noted time point: blood 2 weeks post-SBRT. Treatment indicated: 15 Gy SBRT to primary tumor, nephrectomy 4 weeks later. Clear cell pathology was present in this patient's renal cell carcinoma. Regarding the study as a whole: Baseline intratumoral clonotype presence is unknown without pretreatment biopsies. In blood, top tumor clones expanded by 2 weeks, shrinking by 4.

Germline V gives CDR1 MNHNS, CDR2 SASEGT. The CDR3 has 14 residues. Trimming removed 6 bases from V and 0 bases from J, with 12 bases in between. This TCR was recovered from a woman aged 45 to 65 with renal cell carcinoma. Sequencing used blood, obtained from a patient whose treatment included radiotherapy and nephrectomy. This sequence joins TRBV6-1 and TRBJ2-7; D not resolved. CDR3 residues: CASRRHAPSYEQYF. The CDR3, as DNA: TGTGCCAGCAGGCGACATGCCCCCTCCTACGAGCAGTACTTC.